This TCR beta chain was sequenced during a study of a mutant IDH1 vaccine in newly diagnosed glioma. Overall study context: Radiotherapy alone preceded vaccination by 4-6 weeks; alternatively, vaccination started with temozolomide cycles. Held at week 35, visit V12 was the safety follow-up, and visit V13 followed at week 47. Antecedent treatment encompassed radiotherapy, temozolomide, or their combination; the majority received both.

Remarks on this clone: The antigen is unknown.

Time point meaning: week 35, safety follow-up. Topical imiquimod was applied with each vaccine dose, which held 300 ug of mutant IDH1 20-mer peptide. Patients, over weeks 1, 3, 5, 7, 11, 15, 19 and 23, received a total of eight vaccinations. The assay was immunoSEQ multiplex PCR, and TCRdb's table has in-frame clones only and misses some. The sample holds over 45,000 clones, approximately 92% seen once. The CDR3 runs to 14 residues. The genes are TRBV21-1 and TRBJ1-6. TRBV21-1 is a documented pseudogene. Sequenced here: PBMCs, sampled from a glioma patient whose treatment included an IDH1 peptide vaccine. The source is a middle-aged man with glioma. CDR3: CASAPGPYNSPLHF. In nucleotides, the CDR3 is TGTGCCAGCGCCCCGGGCCCTTATAATTCACCCCTCCACTTT.